Sequencing of this TCR beta chain was carried out in a study of T-cell memory formation after mild COVID-19. At the level of the study: TCR clustering was largely donor specific.

Overall study results and limits: Contracting clones from day 15 to 85 showed balanced CD4/CD8; later expanders favored CD4+. Researchers found some responding clones in pre-infection memory, a sign that cross-reactive memory joined.

After removal of 2 bases from V and 5 bases from J, the junction contained 4 bases not matched to a gene. Looked up from germline, CDR1 is SGHTS and CDR2 is YDEGEE. The length of the CDR3 is 14 residues. With respect to this clonotype: Its antigen remains unidentified.

In TCRdb, the 5' RACE reads were re-called with MiXCR into one record per CDR3 protein. The sample has about 270,000 distinct CDR3 sequences; 15% to 20% are singletons. Sequenced: PBMCs or a T cell subset sorted from them (not recorded which). The chain links TRBV5-8 to TRBJ2-1; the match to TRBD1 covers 7 bases. The clonotype was recovered from a man younger than 30 who had mild COVID-19 (a few samples of this study predate the infection). Cell type and time point are not known. This CDR3 reads CASSFRDSNNEQFF. CDR3 bases: TGTGCCAGCAGCTTCCGGGACAGTAACAATGAGCAGTTCTTC. Looking up the rest from reference TRBV5-8 and TRBJ2-1 gives the full variable domain: EAGVTQSPTHLIKTRGQQATLRCSPISGHTSVYWYQQALGLGLQFLLWYDEGEERNRGNFPPRFSGRQFPNYSSELNVNALELEDSALYLCASSFRDSNNEQFFGPGTRLTVL.